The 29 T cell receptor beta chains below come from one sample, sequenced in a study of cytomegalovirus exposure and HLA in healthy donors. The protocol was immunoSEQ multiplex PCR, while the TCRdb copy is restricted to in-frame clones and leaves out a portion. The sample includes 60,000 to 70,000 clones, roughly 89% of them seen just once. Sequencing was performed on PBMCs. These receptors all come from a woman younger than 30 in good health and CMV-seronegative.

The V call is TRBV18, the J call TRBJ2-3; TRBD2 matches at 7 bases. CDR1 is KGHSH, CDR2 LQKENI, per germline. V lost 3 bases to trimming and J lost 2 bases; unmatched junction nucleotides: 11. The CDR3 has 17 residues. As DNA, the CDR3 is TGTGCCAGCTCACCGCGCCCGACTAGCAGGATCACAGATACGCAGTATTTT. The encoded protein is CASSPRPTSRITDTQYF.

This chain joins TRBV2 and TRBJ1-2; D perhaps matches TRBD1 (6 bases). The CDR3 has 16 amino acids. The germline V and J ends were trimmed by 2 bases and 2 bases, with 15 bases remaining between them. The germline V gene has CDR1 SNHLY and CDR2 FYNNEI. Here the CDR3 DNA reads TGTGCCAGCAGTGAACGCGGGCCAGGGACAAACTATGGCTACACCTTC. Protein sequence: CASSERGPGTNYGYTF.

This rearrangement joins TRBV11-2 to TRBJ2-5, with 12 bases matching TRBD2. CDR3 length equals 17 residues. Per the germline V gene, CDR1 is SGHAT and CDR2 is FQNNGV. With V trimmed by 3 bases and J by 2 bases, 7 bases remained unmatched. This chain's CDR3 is CASSFETGLAGQETQYF. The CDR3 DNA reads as TGTGCCAGCAGCTTCGAGACCGGACTAGCGGGGCAAGAGACCCAGTACTTC. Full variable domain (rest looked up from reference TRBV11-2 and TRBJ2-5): EAGVAQSPRYKIIEKRQSVAFWCNPISGHATLYWYQQILGQGPKLLIQFQNNGVVDDSQLPKDRFSAERLKGVDSTLKIQPAKLEDSAVYLCASSFETGLAGQETQYFGPGTRLLVL.

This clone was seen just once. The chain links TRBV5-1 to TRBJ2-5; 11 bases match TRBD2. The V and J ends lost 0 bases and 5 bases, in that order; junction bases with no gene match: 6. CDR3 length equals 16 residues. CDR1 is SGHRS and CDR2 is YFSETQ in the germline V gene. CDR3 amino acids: CASSLVSGGAWETQYF. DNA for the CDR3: TGCGCCAGCAGCTTGGTTAGCGGGGGGGCCTGGGAGACCCAGTACTTC.

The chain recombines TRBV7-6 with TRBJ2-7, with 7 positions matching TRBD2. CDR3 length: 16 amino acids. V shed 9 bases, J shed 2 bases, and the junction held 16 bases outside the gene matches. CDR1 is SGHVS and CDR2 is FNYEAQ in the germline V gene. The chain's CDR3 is CARNQGAGRAPYEQYF. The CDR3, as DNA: TGTGCCAGAAACCAAGGGGCTGGGAGGGCTCCCTACGAGCAGTACTTC.

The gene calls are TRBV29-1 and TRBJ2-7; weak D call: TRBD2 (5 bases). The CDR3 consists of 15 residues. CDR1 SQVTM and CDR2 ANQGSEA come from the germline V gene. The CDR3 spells CSIFTSGGSSYEQYF. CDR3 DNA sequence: TGCAGTATATTTACCTCAGGTGGGAGCTCCTACGAGCAGTACTTC.

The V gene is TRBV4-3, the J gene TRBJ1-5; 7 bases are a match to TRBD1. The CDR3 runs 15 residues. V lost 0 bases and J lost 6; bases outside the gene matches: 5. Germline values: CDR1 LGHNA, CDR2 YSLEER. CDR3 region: CASSQDRQGGQPQHF. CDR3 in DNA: TGCGCCAGCAGCCAAGATCGACAGGGCGGTCAGCCCCAGCATTTT.

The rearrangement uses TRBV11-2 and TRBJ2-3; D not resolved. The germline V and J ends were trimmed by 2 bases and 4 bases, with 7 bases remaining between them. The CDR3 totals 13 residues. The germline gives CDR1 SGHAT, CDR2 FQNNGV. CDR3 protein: CASSLHEPDTQYF. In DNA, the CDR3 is TGTGCCAGCAGCTTACACGAGCCAGATACGCAGTATTTT.

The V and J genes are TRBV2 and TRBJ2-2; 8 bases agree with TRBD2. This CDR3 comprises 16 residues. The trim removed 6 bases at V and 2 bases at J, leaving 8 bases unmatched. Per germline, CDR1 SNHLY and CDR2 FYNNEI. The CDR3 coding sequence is TGTGCCAGCAGCATCCCGGGACTAGGAAACACCGGGGAGCTGTTTTTT. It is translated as CASSIPGLGNTGELFF.

CDR3 loop: CASSLRHGNADNEQFF. The CDR3 nucleotides read TGCGCCAGCAGCCTAAGACATGGAAACGCTGACAATGAGCAGTTCTTC. The chain links TRBV5-1 to TRBJ2-1; D gene ambiguous. Germline V gene lookup returns CDR1 SGHRS and CDR2 YFSETQ. The V and J ends lost 4 bases and 5 bases respectively, with 19 bases between them. The CDR3 is 16 residues long. The variable domain in full, completed from reference TRBV5-1 and TRBJ2-1, reads KAGVTQTPRYLIKTRGQQVTLSCSPISGHRSVSWYQQTPGQGLQFLFEYFSETQRNKGNFPGRFSGRQFSNSRSEMNVSTLELGDSALYLCASSLRHGNADNEQFFGPGTRLTVL.

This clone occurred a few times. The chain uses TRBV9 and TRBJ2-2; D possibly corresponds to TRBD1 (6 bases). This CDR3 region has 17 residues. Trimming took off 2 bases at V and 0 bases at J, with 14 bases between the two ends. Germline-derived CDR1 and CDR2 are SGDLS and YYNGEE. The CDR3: CASSVLTGLANTGELFF. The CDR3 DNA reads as TGTGCCAGCAGCGTCCTAACAGGGCTCGCGAACACCGGGGAGCTGTTTTTT.

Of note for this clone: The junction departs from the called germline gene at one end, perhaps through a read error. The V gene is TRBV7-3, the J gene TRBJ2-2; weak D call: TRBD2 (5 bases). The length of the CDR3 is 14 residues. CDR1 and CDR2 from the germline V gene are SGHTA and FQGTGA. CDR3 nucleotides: TGTGCCAGCAGCTTAAAGGCCGGCCCCGGGAAGCTGTTTTTT. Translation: CASSLKAGPGKLFF.

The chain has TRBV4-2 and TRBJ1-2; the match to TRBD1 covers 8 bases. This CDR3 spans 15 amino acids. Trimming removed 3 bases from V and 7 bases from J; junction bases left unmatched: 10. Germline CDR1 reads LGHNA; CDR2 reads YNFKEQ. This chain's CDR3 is CASSHPDREGGGYTF. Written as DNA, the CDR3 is TGTGCCAGCAGCCATCCGGACAGGGAAGGTGGTGGCTACACCTTC.

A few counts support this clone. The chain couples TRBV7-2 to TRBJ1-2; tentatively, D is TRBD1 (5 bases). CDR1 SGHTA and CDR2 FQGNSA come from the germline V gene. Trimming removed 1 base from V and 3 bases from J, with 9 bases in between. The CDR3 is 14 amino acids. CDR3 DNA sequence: TGTGCCAGCAGCTTAGGCTCAGGGCACTATGGCTACACCTTC. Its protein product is CASSLGSGHYGYTF.

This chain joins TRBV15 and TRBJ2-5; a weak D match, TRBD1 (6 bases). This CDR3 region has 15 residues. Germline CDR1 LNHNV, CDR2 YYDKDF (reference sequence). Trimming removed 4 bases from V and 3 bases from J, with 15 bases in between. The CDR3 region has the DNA TGTGCCACCAGCATAGTGAGGGGGATAGAAGAGACCCAGTACTTC. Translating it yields CATSIVRGIEETQYF.

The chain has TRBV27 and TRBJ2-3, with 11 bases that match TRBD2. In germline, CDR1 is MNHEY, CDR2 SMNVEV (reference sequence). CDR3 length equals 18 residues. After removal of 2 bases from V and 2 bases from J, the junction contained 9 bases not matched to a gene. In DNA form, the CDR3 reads TGTGCCAGCAGTTTAAGGACTAGCGGGTTCCGACTCACAGATACGCAGTATTTT. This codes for CASSLRTSGFRLTDTQYF.

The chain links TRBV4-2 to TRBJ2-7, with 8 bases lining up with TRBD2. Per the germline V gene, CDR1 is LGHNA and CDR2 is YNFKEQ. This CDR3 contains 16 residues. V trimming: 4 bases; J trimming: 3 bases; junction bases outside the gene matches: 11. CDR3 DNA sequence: TGTGCCAGCAGCCTCGGAGGGCGGGAGGACAACTACGAGCAGTACTTC. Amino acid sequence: CASSLGGREDNYEQYF.

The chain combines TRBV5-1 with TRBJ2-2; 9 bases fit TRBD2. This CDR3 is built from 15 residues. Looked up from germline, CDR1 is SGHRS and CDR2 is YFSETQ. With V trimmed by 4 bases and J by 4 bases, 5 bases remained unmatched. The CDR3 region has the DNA TGCGCCAGCAGCCCACCTAGCGGGGCCACCGGGGAGCTGTTTTTT. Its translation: CASSPPSGATGELFF.

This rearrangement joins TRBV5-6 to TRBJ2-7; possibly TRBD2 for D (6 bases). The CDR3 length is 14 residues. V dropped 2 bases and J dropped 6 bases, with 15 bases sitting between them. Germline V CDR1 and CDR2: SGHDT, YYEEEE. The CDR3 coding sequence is TGTGCCAGCAGCTTTGGTCCAGGAGGGCCCGAGCAGTACTTC. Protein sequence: CASSFGPGGPEQYF.

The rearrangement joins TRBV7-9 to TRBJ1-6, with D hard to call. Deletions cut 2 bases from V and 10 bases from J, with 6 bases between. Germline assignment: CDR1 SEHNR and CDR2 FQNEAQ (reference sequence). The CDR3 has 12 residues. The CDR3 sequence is CASSLMGSPLHF. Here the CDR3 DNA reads TGTGCCAGCAGCTTAATGGGCTCACCCCTCCACTTT.

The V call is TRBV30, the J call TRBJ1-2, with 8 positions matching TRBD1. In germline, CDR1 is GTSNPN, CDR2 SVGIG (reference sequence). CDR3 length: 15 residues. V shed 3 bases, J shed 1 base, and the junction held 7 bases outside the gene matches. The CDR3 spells CAWRPTGGFNYGYTF. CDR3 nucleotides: TGTGCCTGGAGGCCAACAGGGGGATTTAACTATGGCTACACCTTC.

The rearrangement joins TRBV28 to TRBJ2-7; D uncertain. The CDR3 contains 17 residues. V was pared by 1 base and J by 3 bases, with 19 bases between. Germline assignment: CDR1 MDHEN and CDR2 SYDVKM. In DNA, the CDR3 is TGTGCCAGCAGTTTATTTCCAAACCTAGACCAGAACTACGAGCAGTACTTC. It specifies CASSLFPNLDQNYEQYF.

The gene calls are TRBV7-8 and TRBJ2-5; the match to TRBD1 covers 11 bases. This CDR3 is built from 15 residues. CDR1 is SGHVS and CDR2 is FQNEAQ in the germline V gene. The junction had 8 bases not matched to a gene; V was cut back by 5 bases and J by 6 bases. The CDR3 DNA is TGTGCCAGCAGCCCTGGGACAGGGGGGACGCAGACCCAGTACTTC. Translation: CASSPGTGGTQTQYF.

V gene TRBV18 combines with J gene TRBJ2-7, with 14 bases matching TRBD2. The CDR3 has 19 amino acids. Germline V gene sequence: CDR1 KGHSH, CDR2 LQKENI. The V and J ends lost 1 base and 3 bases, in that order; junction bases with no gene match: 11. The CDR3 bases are TGTGCCAGCTCACCACTCGGGACTAGCGGGAGTGTAGCCAACTACGAGCAGTACTTC. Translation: CASSPLGTSGSVANYEQYF.

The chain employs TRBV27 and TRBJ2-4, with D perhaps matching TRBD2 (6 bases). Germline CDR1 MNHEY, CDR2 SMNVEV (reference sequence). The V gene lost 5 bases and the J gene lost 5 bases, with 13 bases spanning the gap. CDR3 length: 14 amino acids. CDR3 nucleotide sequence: TGTGCCAGCAGTCAAAGGCGGGGCGAAAACATTCAGTACTTC. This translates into CASSQRRGENIQYF.

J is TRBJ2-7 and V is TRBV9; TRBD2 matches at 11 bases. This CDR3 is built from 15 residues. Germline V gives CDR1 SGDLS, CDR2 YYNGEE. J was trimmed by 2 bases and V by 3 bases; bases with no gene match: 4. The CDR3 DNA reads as TGTGCCAGCAGCGCCGGGACTAGCGGTACCTACGAGCAGTACTTC. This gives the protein CASSAGTSGTYEQYF.

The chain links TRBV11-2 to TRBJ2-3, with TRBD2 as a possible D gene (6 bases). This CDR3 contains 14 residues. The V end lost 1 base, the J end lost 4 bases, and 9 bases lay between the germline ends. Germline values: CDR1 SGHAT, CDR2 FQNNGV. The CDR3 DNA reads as TGTGCCAGCAGCTTAGCGGGAGTATCAGATACGCAGTATTTT. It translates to CASSLAGVSDTQYF.

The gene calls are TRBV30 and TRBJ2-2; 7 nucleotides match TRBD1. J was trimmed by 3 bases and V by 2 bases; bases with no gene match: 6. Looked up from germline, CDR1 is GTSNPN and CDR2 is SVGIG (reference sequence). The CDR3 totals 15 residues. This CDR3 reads CAWSYGQVDTGELFF. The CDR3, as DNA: TGTGCCTGGAGTTACGGACAGGTCGACACCGGGGAGCTGTTTTTT. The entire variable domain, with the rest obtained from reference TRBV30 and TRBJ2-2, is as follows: SQTIHQWPATLVQPVGSPLSLECTVEGTSNPNLYWYRQAAGRGLQLLFYSVGIGQISSEVPQNLSASRPQDRQFILSSKKLLLSDSGFYLCAWSYGQVDTGELFFGEGSRLTVL.

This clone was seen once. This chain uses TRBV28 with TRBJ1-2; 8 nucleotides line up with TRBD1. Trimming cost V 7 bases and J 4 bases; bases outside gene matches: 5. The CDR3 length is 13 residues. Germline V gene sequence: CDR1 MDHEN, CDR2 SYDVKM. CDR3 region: CASIRTGTYGYTF. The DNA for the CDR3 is TGTGCCAGCATCCGGACAGGGACCTATGGCTACACCTTC.